This TCR beta chain was retrieved from a study of blood T cells in healthy people across ages. Combining a sample-barcoded 5' primer with a J-beta primer mix, a second PCR ran for about 7 to 11 cycles. TCRdb re-derived calls from the 5' RACE reads in MiXCR, one entry per CDR3 protein. Of around 1,500,000 distinct CDR3 sequences detected, around two fifths appear once; the ten largest clones hold less than 8%. Per the germline V gene, CDR1 is MNHEY and CDR2 is SVGAGI. Trimming pared 1 base from V and 5 bases from J, leaving 11 bases between. The CDR3 has 14 residues. The sequence derives from a woman aged 18-35 years in good health. The chain has TRBV6-5 and TRBJ1-2; tentative D call: TRBD1 (6 bases). The sequenced sample consisted of blood. CDR3 coding DNA: TGTGCCAGCAGTTACTTGGGGGGCGAATATGGCTACACCTTC. Translation gives CASSYLGGEYGYTF.